In this sample, the clone carrying this T cell receptor beta chain turned up a few times. The antigen remains undetermined. These data originate in a study of post-analysis software for immune sequencing data. The study's findings and limits: The study found significantly lower normalized Chao1 diversity in multiple sclerosis patients than in controls. The five TRBV segments detected at higher frequency in patients than in controls included TRBV5-6, TRBV5-1 and TRBV20-1.

Germline CDR1 is MNHEY and CDR2 is SVGAGI. Trimming removed 0 bases at V and 7 bases at J, with 6 bases between. The CDR3 is made up of 12 amino acids. Unique molecular identifiers tagged the TCR beta cDNA libraries. T cells, roughly 0.95 to 10 million of them, yielded about half a million cDNA molecules. TCRdb re-analysed the PCR reads in MiXCR, keeping a single row per CDR3 protein. The sample records 350,000 to 500,000 distinct CDR3 sequences, approximately 38% being singletons. This receptor was taken from a girl aged 2-10 years with multiple sclerosis. The sequenced sample was blood. This rearrangement joins TRBV6-5 to TRBJ1-2; D is undetermined. The CDR3 loop is CASSYSHGGYTF. CDR3 nucleotides: TGTGCCAGCAGTTACTCTCATGGTGGCTACACCTTC.